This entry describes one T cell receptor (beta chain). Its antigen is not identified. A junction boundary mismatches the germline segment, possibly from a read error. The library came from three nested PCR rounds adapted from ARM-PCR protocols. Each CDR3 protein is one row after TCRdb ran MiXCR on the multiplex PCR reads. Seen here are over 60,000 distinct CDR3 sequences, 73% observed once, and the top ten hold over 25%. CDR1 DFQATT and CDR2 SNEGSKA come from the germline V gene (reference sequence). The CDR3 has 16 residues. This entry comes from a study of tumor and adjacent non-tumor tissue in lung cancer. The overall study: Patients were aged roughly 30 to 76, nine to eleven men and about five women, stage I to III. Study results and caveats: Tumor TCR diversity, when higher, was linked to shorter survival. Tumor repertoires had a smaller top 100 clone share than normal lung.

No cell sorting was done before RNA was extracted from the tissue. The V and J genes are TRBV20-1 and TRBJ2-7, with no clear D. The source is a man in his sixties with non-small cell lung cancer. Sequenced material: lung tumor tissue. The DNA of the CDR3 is TGCAGTGCCCCCGCACTCGGACGGGTGGGCTCCTACCAGCAGTACTTC. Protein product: CSAPALGRVGSYQQYF.